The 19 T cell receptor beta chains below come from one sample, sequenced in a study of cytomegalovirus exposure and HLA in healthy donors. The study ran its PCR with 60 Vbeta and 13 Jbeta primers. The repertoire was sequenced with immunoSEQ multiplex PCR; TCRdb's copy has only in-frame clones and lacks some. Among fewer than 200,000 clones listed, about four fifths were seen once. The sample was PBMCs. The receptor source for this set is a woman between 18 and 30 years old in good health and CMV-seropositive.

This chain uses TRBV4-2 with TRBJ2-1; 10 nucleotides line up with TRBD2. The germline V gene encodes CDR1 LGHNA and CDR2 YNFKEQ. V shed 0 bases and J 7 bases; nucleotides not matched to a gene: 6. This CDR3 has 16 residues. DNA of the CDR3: TGTGCCAGCAGCCAAGATCGGGCTAGCGGGGGTAATGAGCAGTTCTTC. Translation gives CASSQDRASGGNEQFF.

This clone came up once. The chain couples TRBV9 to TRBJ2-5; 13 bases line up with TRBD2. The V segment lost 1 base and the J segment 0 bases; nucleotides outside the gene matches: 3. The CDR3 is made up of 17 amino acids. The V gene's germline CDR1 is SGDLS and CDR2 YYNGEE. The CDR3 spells CASSVSGLAGNQETQYF. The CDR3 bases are TGTGCCAGCAGCGTATCGGGACTAGCGGGAAACCAAGAGACCCAGTACTTC. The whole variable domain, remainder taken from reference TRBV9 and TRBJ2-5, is DSGVTQTPKHLITATGQRVTLRCSPRSGDLSVYWYQQSLDQGLQFLIQYYNGEERAKGNILERFSAQQFPDLHSELNLSSLELGDSALYFCASSVSGLAGNQETQYFGPGTRLLVL.

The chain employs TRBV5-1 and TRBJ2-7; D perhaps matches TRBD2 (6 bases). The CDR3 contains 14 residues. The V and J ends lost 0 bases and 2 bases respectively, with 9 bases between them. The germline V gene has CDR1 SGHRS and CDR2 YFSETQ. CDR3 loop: CASSLGWGAYEQYF. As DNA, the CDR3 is TGCGCCAGCAGCTTGGGGTGGGGGGCCTACGAGCAGTACTTC.

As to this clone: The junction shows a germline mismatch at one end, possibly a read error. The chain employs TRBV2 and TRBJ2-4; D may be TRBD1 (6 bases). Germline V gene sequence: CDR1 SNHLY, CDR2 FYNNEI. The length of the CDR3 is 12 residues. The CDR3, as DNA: TGTGCCAGCAGTGAGGTGACAGGCGTACAAGACTTC. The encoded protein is CASSEVTGVQDF.

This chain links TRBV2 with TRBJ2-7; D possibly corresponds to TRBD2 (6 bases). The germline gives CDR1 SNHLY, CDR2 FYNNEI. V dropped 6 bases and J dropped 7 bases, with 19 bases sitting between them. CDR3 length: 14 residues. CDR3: CASRPTRDSWEQYF. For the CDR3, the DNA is TGTGCCAGCAGACCAACCCGGGACTCCTGGGAGCAGTACTTC.

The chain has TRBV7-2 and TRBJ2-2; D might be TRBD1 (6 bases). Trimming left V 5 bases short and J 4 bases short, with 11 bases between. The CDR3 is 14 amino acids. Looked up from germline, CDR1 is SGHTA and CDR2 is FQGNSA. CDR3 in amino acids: CASSPQGRTGELFF. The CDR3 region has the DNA TGTGCCAGCAGCCCTCAGGGGCGCACCGGGGAGCTGTTTTTT.

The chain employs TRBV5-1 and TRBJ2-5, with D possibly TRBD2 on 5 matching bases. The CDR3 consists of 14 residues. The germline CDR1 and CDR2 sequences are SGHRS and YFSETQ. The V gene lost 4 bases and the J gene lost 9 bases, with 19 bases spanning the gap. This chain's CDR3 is CASSPTPGSMAQYF. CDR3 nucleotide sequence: TGCGCCAGCAGCCCAACCCCGGGGTCGATGGCCCAGTACTTC.

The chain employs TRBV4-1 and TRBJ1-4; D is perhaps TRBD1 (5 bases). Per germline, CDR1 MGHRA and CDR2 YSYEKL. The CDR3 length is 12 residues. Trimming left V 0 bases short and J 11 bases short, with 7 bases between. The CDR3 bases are TGCGCCAGCAGCCAAGACGGGGGGAAACTGTTTTTT. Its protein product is CASSQDGGKLFF.

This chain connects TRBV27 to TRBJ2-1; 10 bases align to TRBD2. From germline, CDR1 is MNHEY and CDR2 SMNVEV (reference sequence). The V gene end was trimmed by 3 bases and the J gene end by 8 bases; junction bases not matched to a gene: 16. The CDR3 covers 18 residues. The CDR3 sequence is CASSFRAWSGGGWYEQFF. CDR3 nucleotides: TGTGCCAGCAGTTTTCGAGCTTGGAGCGGGGGGGGTTGGTATGAGCAGTTCTTC.

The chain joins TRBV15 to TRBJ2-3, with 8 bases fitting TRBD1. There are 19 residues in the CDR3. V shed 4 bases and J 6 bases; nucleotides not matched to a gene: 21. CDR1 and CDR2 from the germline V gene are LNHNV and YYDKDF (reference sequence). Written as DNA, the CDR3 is TGTGCCACCAGCACCACAAGGGGTTCCTCGGACAGGGTAAGGGATACGCAGTATTTT. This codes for CATSTTRGSSDRVRDTQYF.

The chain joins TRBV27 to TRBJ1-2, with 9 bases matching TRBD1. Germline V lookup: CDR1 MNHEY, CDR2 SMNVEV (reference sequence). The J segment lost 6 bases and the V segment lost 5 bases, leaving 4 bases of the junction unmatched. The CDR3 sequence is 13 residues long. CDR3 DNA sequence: TGTGCCAGCAGTCCCCGGGACAGGGATGGCTACACCTTC. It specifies CASSPRDRDGYTF.

The DNA of the CDR3 is TGCGCCAGCAGCCCAGGACTAGCGGGGGGTACATACAATGAGCAGTTCTTC. Translated: CASSPGLAGGTYNEQFF. This chain joins TRBV4-1 and TRBJ2-1; 14 nucleotides line up with TRBD2. The CDR3 has 17 amino acids. Trimming took 4 bases from V and 4 from J; bases not matched to a gene: 6. From germline, CDR1 is MGHRA and CDR2 YSYEKL.

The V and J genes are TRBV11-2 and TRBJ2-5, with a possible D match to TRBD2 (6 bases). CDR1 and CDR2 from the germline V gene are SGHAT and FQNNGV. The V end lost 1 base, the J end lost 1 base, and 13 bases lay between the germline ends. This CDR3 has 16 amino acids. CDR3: CASSLGPAEGQETQYF. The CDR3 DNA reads TGTGCCAGCAGCTTAGGCCCAGCGGAGGGCCAAGAGACCCAGTACTTC.

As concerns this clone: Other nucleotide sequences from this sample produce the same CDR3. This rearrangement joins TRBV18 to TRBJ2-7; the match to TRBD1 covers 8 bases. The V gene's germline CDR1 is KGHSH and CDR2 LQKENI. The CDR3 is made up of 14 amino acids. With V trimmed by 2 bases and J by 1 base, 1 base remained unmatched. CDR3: CASSPGQGSYEQYF. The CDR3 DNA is TGTGCCAGCTCACCAGGACAGGGATCCTACGAGCAGTACTTC.

CDR3 protein: CASSPTGQDLNYGYTF. As DNA, the CDR3 is TGTGCCAGCTCACCGACGGGACAGGACCTTAACTATGGCTACACCTTC. The chain is built from TRBV18 and TRBJ1-2; 8 nucleotides match TRBD1. Trimming cost V 3 bases and J 1 base; bases outside gene matches: 7. The CDR3 contains 16 residues. Germline-derived CDR1 and CDR2 are KGHSH and LQKENI. Filled out from reference TRBV18 and TRBJ1-2, the complete variable domain reads NAGVMQNPRHLVRRRGQEARLRCSPMKGHSHVYWYRQLPEEGLKFMVYLQKENIIDESGMPKERFSAEFPKEGPSILRIQQVVRGDSAAYFCASSPTGQDLNYGYTFGSGTRLTVV.

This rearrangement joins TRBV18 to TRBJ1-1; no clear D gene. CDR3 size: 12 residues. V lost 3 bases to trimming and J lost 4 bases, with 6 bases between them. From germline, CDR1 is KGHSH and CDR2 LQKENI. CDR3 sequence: CASSPRVTEAFF. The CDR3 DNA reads TGTGCCAGCTCACCGAGGGTCACTGAAGCTTTCTTT.

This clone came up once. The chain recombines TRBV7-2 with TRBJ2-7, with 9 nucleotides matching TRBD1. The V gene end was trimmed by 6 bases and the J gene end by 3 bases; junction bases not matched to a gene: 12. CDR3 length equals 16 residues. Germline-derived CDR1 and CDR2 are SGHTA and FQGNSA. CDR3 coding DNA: TGTGCCAGCAGACACTCGTCCGGGACAGGGATCTACGAGCAGTACTTC. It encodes CASRHSSGTGIYEQYF.

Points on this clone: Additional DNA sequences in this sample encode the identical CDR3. CDR3 sequence (DNA): TGTGCCAGCAGCCAACATAGCCAAGTCCGCTCGGGTGAAAAACTGTTTTTT. It encodes CASSQHSQVRSGEKLFF. This sequence joins TRBV4-2 and TRBJ1-4; D gene ambiguous. This CDR3 comprises 17 residues. Trimming pared 2 bases from V and 7 bases from J, leaving 20 bases between. Germline CDR1 reads LGHNA; CDR2 reads YNFKEQ.

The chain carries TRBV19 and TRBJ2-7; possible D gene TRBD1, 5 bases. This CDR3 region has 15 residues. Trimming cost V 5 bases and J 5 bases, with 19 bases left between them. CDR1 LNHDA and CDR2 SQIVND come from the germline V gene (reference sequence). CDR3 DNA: TGTGCCAGTAGTCCCTCTTTTCAGGGTGGAAACGAGCAGTACTTC. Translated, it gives CASSPSFQGGNEQYF.